The rows below give T cell receptor beta chains drawn from one sample of a study of blood T cell repertoires in COVID-19. Libraries were prepared by immunoSEQ multiplex PCR; TCRdb keeps only in-frame clonotypes and omits some of them. The sample contains about 280,000 clones, roughly 86% of which appear only once. The sample was PBMCs or T cells enriched from blood (not recorded which). All receptors derive from a woman aged 55-70 years who had recovered from COVID-19. The CDR3 runs from the conserved cysteine through the conserved F or W. A D gene is named only where the DNA matches it firmly. Not all rows give a size; the values are once, few, many and, for expanded clones, a class.

-	-	TRBV7-2	TRBJ1-3	CASSLGSPWASGNTIYF	TGTGCCAGCAGCTTAGGGTCACCGTGGGCCTCTGGAAACACCATATATTTT
-	-	TRBV27	TRBJ2-2	CASRAQGGTGELFF	TGTGCCAGCAGAGCCCAGGGGGGAACCGGGGAGCTGTTTTTT
-	-	TRBV7-3	TRBJ2-2	CASSRTVPADTGELFF	TGTGCCAGCAGCCGGACAGTCCCGGCGGACACCGGGGAGCTGTTTTTT
-	-	TRBV9	TRBJ1-5	CASPNQPQHF	TGTGCCAGCCCTAATCAGCCCCAGCATTTT
TRBD1	-	TRBV27	TRBJ1-3	CASKNFAGTVDTIYF	TGTGCCAGCAAAAATTTTGCCGGGACAGTGGACACCATATATTTT
-	-	TRBV5-1	TRBJ1-1	CASSWDLNTEAFF	TGCGCCAGCAGCTGGGACTTGAACACTGAAGCTTTCTTT
-	-	TRBV2	TRBJ2-3	CASSDGLLRTDTQYF	TGTGCCAGCAGTGATGGTCTACTTCGCACAGATACGCAGTATTTT
-	-	TRBV30	TRBJ2-3	CAWSVSDTQYF	TGTGCCTGGAGTGTATCTGATACGCAGTATTTT
-	-	TRBV28	TRBJ1-3	CASSLIGASGNTIYF	TGTGCCAGCAGTTTAATTGGGGCCTCTGGAAACACCATATATTTT
-	-	TRBV11-3	TRBJ2-7	CASSLAPDKGGQYF	TGTGCCAGCAGCTTAGCGCCGGATAAAGGCGGGCAGTACTTC
TRBD1	-	TRBV6-6	TRBJ1-2	CASRWTGANGYTF	TGTGCCAGCAGATGGACAGGGGCGAATGGCTACACCTTC
TRBD1	-	TRBV5-1	TRBJ1-1	CASSSGQGKAFF	TGCGCCAGCAGCTCAGGACAGGGAAAAGCTTTCTTT
TRBD1	-	TRBV6-6	TRBJ1-2	CASSLGQGAGGYTF	TGTGCCAGCAGTTTGGGACAGGGGGCAGGTGGCTACACCTTC
-	-	TRBV11-2	TRBJ2-6	CASSPRAGANVLTF	TGTGCCAGCAGTCCCAGGGCTGGGGCCAACGTCCTGACTTTC
TRBD1	-	TRBV28	TRBJ2-6	CASSLDRRYSGANVLTF	TGTGCCAGCAGTTTGGACAGGCGCTACTCTGGGGCCAACGTCCTGACTTTC
-	-	TRBV7-9	TRBJ1-5	CASSLTGREQPQHF	TGTGCCAGCAGCTTAACCGGGCGGGAACAGCCCCAGCATTTT
TRBD2	once	TRBV6-5	TRBJ2-1	CASSQIAGGTSVQFF	TGTGCCAGCAGCCAGATAGCGGGGGGCACTTCGGTGCAGTTCTTC
-	-	TRBV28	TRBJ1-6	CASSLGQGYRSPLHF	TGTGCCAGCAGTTTAGGGCAGGGGTATCGTTCACCCCTCCACTTT
TRBD2	-	TRBV28	TRBJ2-7	CASSFSGLAGVEYF	TGTGCCAGCAGTTTTTCCGGGCTAGCGGGAGTAGAGTACTTC
-	-	TRBV9	TRBJ2-7	CASSVGLNPSSGYEQYF	TGTGCCAGCAGCGTAGGACTGAATCCTAGCTCTGGCTACGAGCAGTACTTC
TRBD1	-	TRBV27	TRBJ1-2	CASSFEVRGLYYGYTF	TGTGCCAGCAGTTTCGAAGTCAGGGGGCTTTACTATGGCTACACCTTC
-	-	TRBV29-1	TRBJ1-2	CSVGTVYGYTF	TGCAGCGTTGGGACAGTCTATGGCTACACCTTC
-	-	TRBV4-2	TRBJ1-2	CASSQDSRGARYGYTF	TGTGCCAGCAGCCAAGATAGTCGGGGGGCAAGGTATGGCTACACCTTC
-	-	TRBV5-1	TRBJ1-5	CASSSLGGQPQHF	TGCGCCAGCAGCTCCCTCGGGGGTCAGCCCCAGCATTTT
-	-	TRBV3-1/TRBV3-2	TRBJ2-2	CASSHRSRGTGELFF	TGTGCCAGCAGCCACCGGTCCCGGGGGACCGGGGAGCTGTTTTTT
-	-	TRBV28	TRBJ1-4	CASTWEGLGKLFF	TGTGCCAGCACTTGGGAGGGATTGGGAAAACTGTTTTTT
-	-	TRBV5-1	TRBJ2-2	CASSLGAGANTGELFF	TGCGCCAGCAGCTTGGGCGCGGGGGCAAACACCGGGGAGCTGTTTTTT
-	-	TRBV24-1	TRBJ1-4	CATSEGSSEKLFF	TGTGCCACCAGCGAGGGATCAAGTGAAAAACTGTTTTTT
-	-	TRBV7-8	TRBJ2-1	CASSKPGLSQFF	TGTGCCAGCAGCAAGCCCGGACTCTCTCAGTTCTTC
TRBD1	-	TRBV5-1	TRBJ1-1	CASSLTGGDTEAFF	TGCGCCAGCAGCCTGACAGGGGGCGACACTGAAGCTTTCTTT
TRBD2	-	TRBV9	TRBJ2-7	CASSVSTSGRAYEQYF	TGTGCCAGCAGCGTTAGTACTAGCGGGAGAGCCTACGAGCAGTACTTC
TRBD2	-	TRBV28	TRBJ2-7	CASSRTSGGYKVPYEQYF	TGTGCCAGCAGCCGAACTAGCGGGGGGTATAAAGTCCCCTACGAGCAGTACTTC
-	-	TRBV19	TRBJ2-1	CASSINMRAGEQFF	TGTGCCAGTAGTATCAATATGAGGGCTGGTGAGCAGTTCTTC
-	-	TRBV5-6	TRBJ1-5	CASSLGLDQPQHF	TGTGCCAGCAGCTTGGGGCTAGATCAGCCCCAGCATTTT
TRBD1	once	TRBV5-4	TRBJ1-1	CASVPGQGNTEAFF	TGTGCCAGTGTGCCGGGACAGGGGAACACTGAAGCTTTCTTT
-	-	TRBV9	TRBJ2-1	CASSVGAVEVHEQFF	TGTGCCAGCAGCGTAGGAGCGGTCGAAGTCCATGAGCAGTTCTTC
TRBD1	-	TRBV2	TRBJ2-2	CASTDRGYVGELFF	TGTGCCAGCACCGACAGGGGATATGTCGGGGAGCTGTTTTTT
-	-	TRBV27	TRBJ1-1	CASRKSSRGLATEAFF	TGTGCCAGCAGAAAATCATCGCGAGGATTAGCAACTGAAGCTTTCTTT
-	-	TRBV2	TRBJ1-2	CASSVGGVGYTF	TGTGCCAGCAGTGTGGGAGGGGTTGGCTACACCTTC
-	once	TRBV30	TRBJ2-5	CAHRGAGQGTQYF	TGTGCCCACCGGGGGGCTGGCCAAGGGACCCAGTACTTC
TRBD1	-	TRBV19	TRBJ2-2	CASIRGTGFTGELFF	TGTGCCAGTATACGTGGGACAGGGTTCACCGGGGAGCTGTTTTTT